This T cell receptor beta chain was identified during a study of T cell responses to AZD1222 COVID-19 vaccine. Study observations and caveats: Repertoire sampling happened only post peak T cell response. Two doses of AZD1222 preceded a rise in Spike-specific TCR breadth and depth.

About this clone itself: Its antigen is currently unknown.

CDR3 length equals 16 residues. Trimming cost V 1 base and J 2 bases; bases outside gene matches: 6. Germline V CDR1 and CDR2: SGHAT, FQNNGV. Some clones are missing from TCRdb's copy, which holds only in-frame ones; the method was immunoSEQ multiplex PCR. Of 90,000 to 150,000 clones in the sample, approximately 90% were seen once. The material was peripheral blood, obtained on day 0 of AZD1222 vaccination. The TCR was taken from an adult in good health. The chain is built from TRBV11-2 and TRBJ2-5; 8 bases fit TRBD2. CDR3 loop: CASSLGGGLPQETQYF. CDR3 DNA sequence: TGTGCCAGCAGCTTAGGCGGGGGGCTACCTCAAGAGACCCAGTACTTC.